This T cell receptor (beta chain) appears in the sequencing data of a study of T cell repertoires in cytomegalovirus infection. The wider study: It was recently identified HLA-C-restricted and well-studied HLA-B-restricted CMV epitopes that the study used. Indications of both CMV infection and matching HLA type were provided by public TCR beta signatures.

Study-wide results and limits: Summed public TCR beta family frequency identified CMV carriers bearing the relevant HLA. The ex vivo response showed dominance by HLA-C-restricted CMV-specific TCR beta clonotypes.

To note about this clonotype: Its antigen is not identified.

In TCRdb, the reads were re-called with MiXCR into one record per CDR3 protein. The repertoire holds approximately 390,000 distinct CDR3 sequences, with about 35% as singletons. The CDR3 consists of 16 residues. Trimming at V came to 6 bases and at J to 3 bases, leaving 8 bases not matched to a gene. Looked up from germline, CDR1 is SGHNT and CDR2 is YENEEA. The rearrangement joins TRBV11-3 to TRBJ2-2; TRBD1 agrees at 9 bases. This sequence was found in a human donor in good health (CMV status not recorded). Some clones in this sample may be carry-over from other donors' samples. Here the sequenced sample was cultured PBMCs, taken from culture after CMV antigen stimulation. CDR3 nucleotide sequence: TGTGCCAGCAGACCCGGGGACAGGGTTTACACCGGGGAGCTGTTTTTT. Translation: CASRPGDRVYTGELFF.